This T cell receptor (beta chain) was recorded in a study of CD8 T cells in Susac syndrome. This clonotype was detected a few times. After extraction with the RNeasy kit, roughly 0.5 to 1 ug of the RNA was reverse transcribed using random hexamers. The CDR3 of TCR beta was amplified by immunoSEQ multiplex PCR across 54 Vbeta and 13 Jbeta. TCRdb itself ran the immunoSEQ multiplex PCR reads through MiXCR, one entry per CDR3 protein. The table shows 200,000 to 300,000 distinct CDR3 sequences, with 85% to 95% occurring only once. The authors sequenced TCR beta from blood CD8+ and CD4+ T cells. Negative isolation yielded CD8+ and CD4+ T cells; FACS enriched TEMRA cells. Germline-derived CDR1 and CDR2 are SGHNT and YYREEE (reference sequence). This CDR3 region has 13 residues. V gave up 0 bases and J gave up 5 bases, with 7 bases separating them.

The receptor's source is a human donor with multiple sclerosis. J is TRBJ2-3 and V is TRBV5-4; possible D gene TRBD1, 5 bases. The sample was CD4+ T cells from PBMCs. The CDR3 coding sequence is TGTGCCAGCAGCTTGGGCAGGGAAGATACGCAGTATTTT. This translates into CASSLGREDTQYF.